Listed below are T cell receptor beta chains from one sample, sequenced in a study of shared clonotypes between healthy human individuals. Assay: immunoSEQ multiplex PCR; the TCRdb copy retains only in-frame clones and omits some. The sample consists of 450,000 to 500,000 clones, roughly 85% of them appearing once. The sequencing sample was made of PBMCs. These receptors were obtained from a woman between 35 and 50 years old in good health. Some clones in this sample may be carry-over from other donors' samples. CDR3s include the opening cysteine and the closing phenylalanine or tryptophan. The D gene is left open where the match is weak. Rows may omit the clone size; those that give it use once, few, many or a size class.

.	TRBJ1-2	TRBV28	TRBD1	TGTGCCAGCACACAAATATCGCCGGGACAGGGTTCGAACTATGGCTACACCTTC	CASTQISPGQGSNYGYTF
.	TRBJ2-3	TRBV29-1	.	TGCAGCGTTGGACCGGGACCACACGATTTT	CSVGPGPHDF
.	TRBJ2-5	TRBV11-2	.	TGTGCCAGCAGCCCGGGACCAACCCAAGAGACCCAGTACTTC	CASSPGPTQETQYF
.	TRBJ2-7	TRBV10-2	.	TGCGCCAGCAGTGTCTGGCGGGGCGAGCAGTACTTC	CASSVWRGEQYF
many	TRBJ1-1	TRBV15	.	TGTGCCACCCGAAGTGGGAGAGTGGCCACTGAAGCTTTCTTT	CATRSGRVATEAFF
.	TRBJ2-7	TRBV11-2	TRBD1	TGTGCCAGCAGCCCCGACAGGGGATACGAGCAGTACTTC	CASSPDRGYEQYF
.	TRBJ2-6	TRBV9	TRBD2	TGTGCCAGCACGAAAGGGTGGAGCGGGAGCTCTGGGGCCAACGTCCTGACTTTC	CASTKGWSGSSGANVLTF
.	TRBJ1-2	TRBV2	.	TGTGCCGGTCTCGGCCGGAGTTCTAGTTGGTATGGCTACACCTTC	CAGLGRSSSWYGYTF
few	TRBJ2-3	TRBV29-1	.	TGTAGCGCAACCCCGGGGCCAGATACGCAGTATTTT	CSATPGPDTQYF
.	TRBJ2-5	TRBV5-1	.	TGCGCCAGCAGCCGTACCACAGGGAGCGGAGGGGAGACCCAGTACTTC	CASSRTTGSGGETQYF
.	TRBJ2-1	TRBV28	TRBD2	TGTGCCAGCAGTTTATTGGGGCTAGCGGCAGTCTACAATGAGCAGTTCTTC	CASSLLGLAAVYNEQFF
.	TRBJ2-1	TRBV27	TRBD2	TGTGCCAGCAGTCTCCAAAACCTAGCGGGGGGCTACAATGAGCAGTTCTTC	CASSLQNLAGGYNEQFF
.	TRBJ2-1	TRBV6-4	.	TGTGCCAGCAGTGTGGGGACGGAGTACAATGAGCAGTTCTTC	CASSVGTEYNEQFF
.	TRBJ2-7	TRBV20-1	.	TGCAGTGCTGCGGAGTACGAGCAGTACTTC	CSAAEYEQYF
.	TRBJ1-5	TRBV5-6	.	TGTGCCAGCAGCTCGTCCGGACAAAATAGCAATCAGCCCCAGCATTTT	CASSSSGQNSNQPQHF
.	TRBJ2-2	TRBV11-2	.	TGTGCCAGCAGCTTATCCGGACGCAGGAACACCGGGGAGCTGTTTTTT	CASSLSGRRNTGELFF
many	TRBJ2-1	TRBV28	.	TGTGCCAGCAGGGGGCAGGGGTTCGTCAATGAGCAGTTCTTC	CASRGQGFVNEQFF
.	TRBJ1-1	TRBV5-7	.	TGTGCCAGCAGCTTGGATACAGGGAAGAACACTGAAGCTTTCTTT	CASSLDTGKNTEAFF
once	TRBJ2-2	TRBV5-1	.	TGCGCCAGCAAGGAAGATATCAACACCGGGGAGCTGTTTTTT	CASKEDINTGELFF
.	TRBJ2-3	TRBV30	TRBD2	TGTGCCTGGAGTGACGGACTAGCGACAGATACGCAGTATTTT	CAWSDGLATDTQYF
.	TRBJ1-3	TRBV7-9	.	TGTGCCAGCAGCTTGAGGGGAGCCTCTGGAAACACCATATATTTT	CASSLRGASGNTIYF
once	TRBJ1-3	TRBV28	.	TGTGCCACCCAGAAAGTGCGAACCAGCTCTGGAAACACCATATATTTT	CATQKVRTSSGNTIYF
.	TRBJ1-1	TRBV5-4	.	TGTGCCAGCAGCTTGCGTAGGGAAACAGAAGCTTTCTTT	CASSLRRETEAFF
.	TRBJ2-2	TRBV6-6	TRBD2	TGTGCCAGCAGTCCCAAAAGGACTAGCAGCACCGGGGAGCTGTTTTTT	CASSPKRTSSTGELFF
.	TRBJ2-1	TRBV11-2	TRBD2	TGTGCCAGCAGCTTCCAGCGGGAGGGGTACAATGAGCAGTTCTTC	CASSFQREGYNEQFF
few	TRBJ1-2	TRBV15	.	TGTGCCACCAGCAGAGAATTTGGGACGGTTTATGGCTACACCTTC	CATSREFGTVYGYTF
.	TRBJ1-3	TRBV28	.	TGTGCCAGCAGTTTTATGGTAGCTGGAAACACCATATATTTT	CASSFMVAGNTIYF
.	TRBJ2-7	TRBV10-1	TRBD1	TGCGCCAGCAGTGAGGGAACAGGGGCGGCCGGGTACGAGCAGTACTTC	CASSEGTGAAGYEQYF
.	TRBJ1-1	TRBV5-4	.	TGTGCCAGCAGCTTGGATGGGATCGGAGGGACGGCTTTCTTT	CASSLDGIGGTAFF